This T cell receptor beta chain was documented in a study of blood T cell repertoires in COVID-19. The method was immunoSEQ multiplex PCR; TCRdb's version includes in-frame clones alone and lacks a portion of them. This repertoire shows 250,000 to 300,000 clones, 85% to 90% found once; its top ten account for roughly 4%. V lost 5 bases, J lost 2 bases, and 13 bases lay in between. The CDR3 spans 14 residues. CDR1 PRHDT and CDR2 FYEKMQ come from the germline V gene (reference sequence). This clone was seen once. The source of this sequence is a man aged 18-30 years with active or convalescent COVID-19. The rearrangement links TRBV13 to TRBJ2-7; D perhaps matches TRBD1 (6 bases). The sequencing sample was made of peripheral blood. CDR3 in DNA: TGTGCCAGCAGCCCCAGGACAGACGCCTACGAGCAGTACTTC. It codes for CASSPRTDAYEQYF.